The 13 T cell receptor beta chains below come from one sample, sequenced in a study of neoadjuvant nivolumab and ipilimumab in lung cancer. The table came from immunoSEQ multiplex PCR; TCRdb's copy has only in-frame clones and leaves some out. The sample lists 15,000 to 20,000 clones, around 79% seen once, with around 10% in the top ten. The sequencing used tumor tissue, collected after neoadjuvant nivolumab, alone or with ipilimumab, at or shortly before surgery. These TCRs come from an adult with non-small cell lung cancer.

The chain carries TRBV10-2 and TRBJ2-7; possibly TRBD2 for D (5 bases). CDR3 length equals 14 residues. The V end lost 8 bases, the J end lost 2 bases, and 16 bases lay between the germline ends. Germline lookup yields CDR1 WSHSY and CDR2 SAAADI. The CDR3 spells CASLRGSATYEQYF. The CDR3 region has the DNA TGCGCCAGCTTACGGGGTTCGGCGACCTACGAGCAGTACTTC.

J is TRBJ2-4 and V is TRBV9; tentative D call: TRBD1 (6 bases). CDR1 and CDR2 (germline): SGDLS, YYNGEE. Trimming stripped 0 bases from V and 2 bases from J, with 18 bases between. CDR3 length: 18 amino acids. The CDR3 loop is CASSVAPGHGGTKNIQYF. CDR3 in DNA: TGTGCCAGCAGCGTAGCCCCGGGACACGGAGGAACCAAAAACATTCAGTACTTC.

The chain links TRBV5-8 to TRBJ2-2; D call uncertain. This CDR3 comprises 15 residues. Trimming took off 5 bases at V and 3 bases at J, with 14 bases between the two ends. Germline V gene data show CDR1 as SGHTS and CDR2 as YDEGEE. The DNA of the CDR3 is TGTGCCAGCAGGAGGCGCGGCTATGACACCGGGGAGCTGTTTTTT. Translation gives CASRRRGYDTGELFF.

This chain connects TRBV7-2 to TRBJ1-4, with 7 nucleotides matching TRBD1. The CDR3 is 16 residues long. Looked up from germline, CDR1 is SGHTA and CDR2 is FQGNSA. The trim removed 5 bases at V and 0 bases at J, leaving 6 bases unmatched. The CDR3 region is CASSRKTGTTNEKLFF. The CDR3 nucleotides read TGTGCCAGCAGCAGAAAGACAGGGACAACTAATGAAAAACTGTTTTTT.

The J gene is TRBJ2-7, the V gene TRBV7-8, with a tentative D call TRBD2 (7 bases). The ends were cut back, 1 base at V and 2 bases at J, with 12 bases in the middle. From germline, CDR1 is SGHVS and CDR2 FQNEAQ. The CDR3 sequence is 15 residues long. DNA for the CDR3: TGTGCCAGCAGCTTAGAGGGAGGGGGTACCTACGAGCAGTACTTC. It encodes CASSLEGGGTYEQYF. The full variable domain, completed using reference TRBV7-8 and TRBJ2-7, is GAGVSQSPRYKVAKRGQDVALRCDPISGHVSLFWYQQALGQGPEFLTYFQNEAQLDKSGLPSDRFFAERPEGSVSTLKIQRTQQEDSAVYLCASSLEGGGTYEQYFGPGTRLTVT.

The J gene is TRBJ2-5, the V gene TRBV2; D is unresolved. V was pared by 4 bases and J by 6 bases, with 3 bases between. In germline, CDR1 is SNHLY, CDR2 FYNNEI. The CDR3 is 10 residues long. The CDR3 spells CASSVQTQYF. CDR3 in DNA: TGTGCCAGCAGTGTGCAGACCCAGTACTTC. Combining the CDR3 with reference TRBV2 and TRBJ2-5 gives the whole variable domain EPEVTQTPSHQVTQMGQEVILRCVPISNHLYFYWYRQILGQKVEFLVSFYNNEISEKSEIFDDQFSVERPDGSNFTLKIRSTKLEDSAMYFCASSVQTQYFGPGTRLLVL.

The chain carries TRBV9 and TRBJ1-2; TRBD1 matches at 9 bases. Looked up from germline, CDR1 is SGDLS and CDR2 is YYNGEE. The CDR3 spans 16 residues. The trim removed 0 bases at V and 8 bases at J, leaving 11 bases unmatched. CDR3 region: CASSVGTGGATRGYTF. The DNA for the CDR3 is TGTGCCAGCAGCGTAGGAACAGGGGGCGCGACTCGGGGCTACACCTTC.

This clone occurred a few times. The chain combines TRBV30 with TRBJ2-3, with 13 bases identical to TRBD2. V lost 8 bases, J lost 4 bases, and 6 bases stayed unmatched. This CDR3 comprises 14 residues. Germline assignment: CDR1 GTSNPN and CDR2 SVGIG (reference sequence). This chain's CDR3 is CARKLAGGADTQYF. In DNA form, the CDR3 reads TGTGCCCGAAAACTAGCGGGGGGGGCAGATACGCAGTATTTT.

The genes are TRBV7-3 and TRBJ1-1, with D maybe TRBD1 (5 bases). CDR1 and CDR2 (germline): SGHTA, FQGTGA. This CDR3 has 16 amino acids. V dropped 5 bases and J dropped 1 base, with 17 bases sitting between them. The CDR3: CASSPYGGGGNTEAFF. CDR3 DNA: TGTGCCAGCAGCCCTTACGGGGGGGGTGGGAACACTGAAGCTTTCTTT.

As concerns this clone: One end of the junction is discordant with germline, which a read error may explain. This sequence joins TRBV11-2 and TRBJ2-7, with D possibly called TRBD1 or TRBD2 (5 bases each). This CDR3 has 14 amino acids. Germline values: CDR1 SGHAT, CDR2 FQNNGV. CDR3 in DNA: TGTGCCAGCAGCCTCAGGAACCGGGACGGCTTAAAGGACTTC. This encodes CASSLRNRDGLKDF. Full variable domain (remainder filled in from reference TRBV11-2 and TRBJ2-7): EAGVAQSPRYKIIEKRQSVAFWCNPISGHATLYWYQQILGQGPKLLIQFQNNGVVDDSQLPKDRFSAERLKGVDSTLKIQPAKLEDSAVYLCASSLRNRDGLKDFGPGTRLTVT.

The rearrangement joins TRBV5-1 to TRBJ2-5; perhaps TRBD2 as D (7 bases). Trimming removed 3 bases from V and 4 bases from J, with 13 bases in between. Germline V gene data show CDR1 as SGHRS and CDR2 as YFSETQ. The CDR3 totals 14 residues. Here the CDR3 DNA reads TGCGCCAGCAGCTCGACGGGGGGCCGAGAGACCCAGTACTTC. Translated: CASSSTGGRETQYF.

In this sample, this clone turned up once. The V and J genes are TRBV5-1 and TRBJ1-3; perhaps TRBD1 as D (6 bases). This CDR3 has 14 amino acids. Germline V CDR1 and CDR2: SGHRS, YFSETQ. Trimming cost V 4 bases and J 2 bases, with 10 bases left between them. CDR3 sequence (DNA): TGCGCCAGCAGCCGCGGGACACCTGGAAACACCATATATTTT. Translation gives CASSRGTPGNTIYF.

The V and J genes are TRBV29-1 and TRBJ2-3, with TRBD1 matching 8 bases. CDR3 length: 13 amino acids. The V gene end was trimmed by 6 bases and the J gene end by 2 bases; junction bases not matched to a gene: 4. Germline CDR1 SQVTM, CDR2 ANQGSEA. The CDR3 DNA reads TGCAGCGTCCCCCAGGGGGCCACAGATACGCAGTATTTT. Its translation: CSVPQGATDTQYF.